This entry lists 17 T cell receptor beta chains sequenced from one sample in a study of T cells expressing NK-cell markers. TCRdb reprocessed the 5' RACE reads; each CDR3 protein has one entry and no DNA is given. The sample table includes some 190,000 distinct CDR3 sequences. The sequencing sample was made of blood T cells: a sorted CD56 or NKG2C T cell subset, CD4+ or CD8+ T cells, or bulk PBMC T cells (not recorded which). The receptors were sampled from a man aged 18 to 69 in good health.

The chain carries TRBV7-6 and TRBJ1-1. The CDR3 loop spans 13 amino acids. Germline-derived CDR1 and CDR2 are SGHVS and FNYEAQ. CDR3 loop: CASSSETETEAFF. The whole variable domain, filled in from reference TRBV7-6 and TRBJ1-1, reads GAGVSQSPRYKVTKRGQDVALRCDPISGHVSLYWYRQALGQGPEFLTYFNYEAQQDKSGLPNDRFSAERPEGSISTLTIQRTEQRDSAMYRCASSSETETEAFFGQGTRLTVV.

The gene calls are TRBV20-1 and TRBJ2-5; TCRdb proposes TRBD1, but this gene call is untestable without DNA. This CDR3 is 13 amino acids long. Germline V gene sequence: CDR1 DFQATT, CDR2 SNEGSKA (reference sequence). CDR3 residues: CSFPVGAQETQYF.

The chain uses TRBV5-1 and TRBJ2-3; as DNA is missing, the TRBD2 call by TCRdb cannot be tested. The germline V gene has CDR1 SGHRS and CDR2 YFSETQ. This CDR3 has 15 amino acids. CDR3 protein: CASRAQDSTTDTQYF.

The chain is built from TRBV3-1 and TRBJ1-6; TCRdb picks TRBD1, but there is no DNA to check that call. The CDR3 runs 16 residues. Germline V CDR1 and CDR2: LGHDT, YNNKEL (reference sequence). This CDR3 is CASSQLQGVNNSPLHF.

The gene calls are TRBV11-2 and TRBJ2-7; TCRdb selects TRBD1, and the lack of DNA leaves this call unchecked. Germline V gene lookup returns CDR1 SGHAT and CDR2 FQNNGV. This CDR3 region has 15 residues. The CDR3 spells CASSLVSGQGYEQYF.

This chain uses TRBV10-3 with TRBJ2-1; the TCRdb D gene call, TRBD2, has no DNA to confirm it. The CDR3 is 16 residues long. Germline V gene sequence: CDR1 ENHRY, CDR2 SYGVKD. CDR3 sequence reads: CAISPSSGGALNEQFF.

The CDR3 is CASSQGGKQYF. The rearrangement joins TRBV4-1 to TRBJ2-7; the TCRdb call, TRBD1, lacks DNA for checking. There are 11 residues in the CDR3. Per the germline V gene, CDR1 is MGHRA and CDR2 is YSYEKL.

The gene calls are TRBV11-2 and TRBJ2-3; TCRdb's assignment of TRBD2 cannot be checked, as there is no DNA. Germline assignment: CDR1 SGHAT and CDR2 FQNNGV. The CDR3 has 18 residues. CDR3 in amino acids: CASSPQTSGGQFTDTQYF.

The chain employs TRBV6-5 and TRBJ2-5; no DNA is available, so the TRBD2 call from TCRdb remains unchecked. Germline V gene sequence: CDR1 MNHEY, CDR2 SVGAGI. The CDR3 covers 17 residues. CDR3: CASSPTRSGGYQETQYF.

This chain uses TRBV6-1 with TRBJ1-1; TCRdb designates TRBD1, a call that cannot be tested without DNA. The CDR3 has 15 residues. The germline V gene has CDR1 MNHNS and CDR2 SASEGT. CDR3 sequence reads: CASSHYLQGDTEAFF.

The chain recombines TRBV27 with TRBJ1-6; TCRdb designates TRBD1, a call that cannot be tested without DNA. The CDR3 is 19 amino acids. In germline, CDR1 is MNHEY, CDR2 SMNVEV (reference sequence). CDR3 sequence: CASSFDGLLRGLLNSPLHF.

The V call is TRBV12-3 or TRBV12-4, the J call TRBJ2-7; TCRdb's D gene call, TRBD2, goes unchecked for lack of DNA. This CDR3 region has 15 residues. The CDR3 spells CASSINRYYSYEQYF.

This sequence joins TRBV21-1 and TRBJ2-5; TCRdb lists TRBD2, though no DNA is available to test this call. TRBV21-1 is a pseudogene locus. The CDR3 is 20 residues long. The CDR3 protein is CASSTSPSPGLPILRETQYF.

The chain has TRBV4-1 and TRBJ1-5; absent DNA, TCRdb's TRBD1 call cannot be checked. Germline values: CDR1 MGHRA, CDR2 YSYEKL. The CDR3 runs to 16 residues. This CDR3 reads CASSQERTGFNQPQHF.

The rearrangement joins TRBV11-1 to TRBJ2-1; TCRdb's D gene call, TRBD2, goes unchecked for lack of DNA. This CDR3 is 20 amino acids long. The germline V gene encodes CDR1 SGHAT and CDR2 FQDESV (reference sequence). CDR3 sequence: CASSSPHRRGAFSSYNEQFF.

The chain recombines TRBV12-3 or TRBV12-4 with TRBJ1-2; lacking DNA, the TRBD1 call made by TCRdb goes unchecked. The CDR3 consists of 16 residues. This chain's CDR3 is CASNPSPVPDSYGYTF.

The chain links TRBV7-8 to TRBJ2-2; TCRdb's D gene call, TRBD2, goes unchecked for lack of DNA. The CDR3 consists of 15 residues. Germline values: CDR1 SGHVS, CDR2 FQNEAQ. The CDR3 loop is CASSFASGGAGELFF.